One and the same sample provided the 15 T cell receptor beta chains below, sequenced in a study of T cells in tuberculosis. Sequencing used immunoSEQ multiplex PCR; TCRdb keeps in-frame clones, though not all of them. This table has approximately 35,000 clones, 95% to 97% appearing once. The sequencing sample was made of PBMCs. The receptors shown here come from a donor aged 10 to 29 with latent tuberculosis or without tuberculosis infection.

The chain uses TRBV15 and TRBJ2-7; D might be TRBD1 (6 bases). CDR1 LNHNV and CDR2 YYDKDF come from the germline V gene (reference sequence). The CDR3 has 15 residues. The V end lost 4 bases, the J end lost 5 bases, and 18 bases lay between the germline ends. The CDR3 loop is CATSIQGTPYHEQYF. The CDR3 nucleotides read TGTGCCACCAGCATCCAGGGGACACCCTACCACGAGCAGTACTTC.

CDR3 DNA sequence: TGTGCCAGCTCACCACGGGGGGATCAGCCCCAGCATTTT. Its protein product is CASSPRGDQPQHF. The chain has TRBV18 and TRBJ1-5, with a possible D match to TRBD1 (5 bases). The V gene's germline CDR1 is KGHSH and CDR2 LQKENI. V was trimmed by 1 base and J by 5 bases, leaving 6 bases between them. The CDR3 consists of 13 residues. The full variable domain, with the rest looked up from reference TRBV18 and TRBJ1-5, is NAGVMQNPRHLVRRRGQEARLRCSPMKGHSHVYWYRQLPEEGLKFMVYLQKENIIDESGMPKERFSAEFPKEGPSILRIQQVVRGDSAAYFCASSPRGDQPQHFGDGTRLSIL.

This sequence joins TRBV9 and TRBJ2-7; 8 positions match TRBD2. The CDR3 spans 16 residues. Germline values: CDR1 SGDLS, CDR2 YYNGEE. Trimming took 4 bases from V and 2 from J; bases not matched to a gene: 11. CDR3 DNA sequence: TGTGCCAGCAGCCCCAACCCGGGACTAGGGGCCTACGAGCAGTACTTC. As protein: CASSPNPGLGAYEQYF.

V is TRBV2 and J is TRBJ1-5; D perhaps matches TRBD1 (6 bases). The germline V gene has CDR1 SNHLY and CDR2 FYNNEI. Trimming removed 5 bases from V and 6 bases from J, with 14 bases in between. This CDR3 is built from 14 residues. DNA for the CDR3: TGTGCCAGCAGTCCAGGAACAGGGTTTCAGCCCCAGCATTTT. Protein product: CASSPGTGFQPQHF.

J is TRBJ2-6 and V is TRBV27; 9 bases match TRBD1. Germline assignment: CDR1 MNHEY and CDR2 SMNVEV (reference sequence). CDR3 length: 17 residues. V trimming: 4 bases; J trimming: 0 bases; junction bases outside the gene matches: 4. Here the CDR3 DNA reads TGTGCCAGCAGTTCCCGGGACAGGGTCTCTGGGGCCAACGTCCTGACTTTC. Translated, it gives CASSSRDRVSGANVLTF.

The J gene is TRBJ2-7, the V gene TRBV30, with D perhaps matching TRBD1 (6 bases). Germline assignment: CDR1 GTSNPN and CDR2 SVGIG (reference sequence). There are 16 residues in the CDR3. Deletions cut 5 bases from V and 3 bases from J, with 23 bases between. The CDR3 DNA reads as TGTGCCTGGCAACCTACGGGCAGGGGTAGGAACTACGAGCAGTACTTC. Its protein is CAWQPTGRGRNYEQYF.

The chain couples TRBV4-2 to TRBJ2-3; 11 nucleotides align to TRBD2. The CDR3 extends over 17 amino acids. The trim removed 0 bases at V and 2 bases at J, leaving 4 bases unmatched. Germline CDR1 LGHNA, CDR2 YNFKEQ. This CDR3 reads CASSQDLAGGFTDTQYF. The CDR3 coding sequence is TGTGCCAGCAGCCAAGATTTAGCGGGAGGGTTCACAGATACGCAGTATTTT.

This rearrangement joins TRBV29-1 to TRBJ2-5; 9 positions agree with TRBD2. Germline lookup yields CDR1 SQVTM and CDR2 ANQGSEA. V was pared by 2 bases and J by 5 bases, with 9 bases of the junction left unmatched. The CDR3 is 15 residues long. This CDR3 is CSVEWRWSGRETQYF. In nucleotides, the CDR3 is TGCAGCGTTGAATGGCGCTGGAGCGGGAGGGAGACCCAGTACTTC.

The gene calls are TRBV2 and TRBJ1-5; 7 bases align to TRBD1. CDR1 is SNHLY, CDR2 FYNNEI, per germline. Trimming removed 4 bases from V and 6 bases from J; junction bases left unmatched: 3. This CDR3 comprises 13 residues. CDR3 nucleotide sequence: TGTGCCAGCAGTGGACAGGGTAGTCAGCCCCAGCATTTT. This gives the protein CASSGQGSQPQHF. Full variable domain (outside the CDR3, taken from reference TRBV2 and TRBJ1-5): EPEVTQTPSHQVTQMGQEVILRCVPISNHLYFYWYRQILGQKVEFLVSFYNNEISEKSEIFDDQFSVERPDGSNFTLKIRSTKLEDSAMYFCASSGQGSQPQHFGDGTRLSIL.

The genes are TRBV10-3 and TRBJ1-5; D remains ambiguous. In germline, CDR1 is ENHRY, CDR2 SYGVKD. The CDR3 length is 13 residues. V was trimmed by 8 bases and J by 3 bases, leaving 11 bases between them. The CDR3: CAIGAGHNQPQHF. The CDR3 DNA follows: TGTGCCATCGGAGCGGGCCACAATCAGCCCCAGCATTTT.

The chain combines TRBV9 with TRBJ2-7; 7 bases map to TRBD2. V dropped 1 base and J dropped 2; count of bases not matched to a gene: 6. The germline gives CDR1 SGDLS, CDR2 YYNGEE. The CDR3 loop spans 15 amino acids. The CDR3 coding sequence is TGTGCCAGCAGCGTATCAGCGGGATCACCCTACGAGCAGTACTTC. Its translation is CASSVSAGSPYEQYF.

The chain's CDR3 is CASSAGTGSIGEKLFF. CDR3 sequence (DNA): TGTGCCAGCAGCGCGGGGACAGGGAGCATCGGTGAAAAACTGTTTTTT. The chain has TRBV9 and TRBJ1-4; 9 bases agree with TRBD1. Germline CDR1 and CDR2: SGDLS and YYNGEE. The V gene end was trimmed by 3 bases and the J gene end by 7 bases; junction bases not matched to a gene: 10. The length of the CDR3 is 16 residues.

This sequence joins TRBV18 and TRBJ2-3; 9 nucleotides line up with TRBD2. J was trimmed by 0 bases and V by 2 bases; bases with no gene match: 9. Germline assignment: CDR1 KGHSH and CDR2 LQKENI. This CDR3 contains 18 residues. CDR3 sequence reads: CASSPEALAGFSTDTQYF. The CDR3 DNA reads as TGTGCCAGCTCACCAGAGGCCCTAGCGGGATTTAGCACAGATACGCAGTATTTT.

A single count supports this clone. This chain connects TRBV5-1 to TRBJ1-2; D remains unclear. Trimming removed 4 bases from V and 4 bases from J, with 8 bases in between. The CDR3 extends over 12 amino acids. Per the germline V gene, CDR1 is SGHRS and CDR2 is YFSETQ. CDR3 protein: CASSTVGYGYTF. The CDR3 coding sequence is TGCGCCAGCAGCACGGTTGGCTATGGCTACACCTTC.

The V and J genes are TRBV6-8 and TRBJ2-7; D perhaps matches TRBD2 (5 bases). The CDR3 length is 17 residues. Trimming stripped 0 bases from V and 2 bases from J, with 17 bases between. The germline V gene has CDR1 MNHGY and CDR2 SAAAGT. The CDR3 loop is CASSYSGRPAPTYEQYF. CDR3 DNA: TGTGCCAGCAGTTACTCGGGGAGACCAGCGCCCACCTACGAGCAGTACTTC.